The sequence of this TCR beta chain was determined in a study of regulatory T cells in long-lasting Graves disease. The overall study: Antithyroid drug use was under 3 months in newly diagnosed Graves' patients. General study findings and limits: Persistent patients shared more public clonotypes (around 3,000) than new patients (about 930).

This CDR3 has 13 amino acids. Trimming took off 6 bases at V and 3 bases at J, with 11 bases between the two ends. Per the germline V gene, CDR1 is MNHNS and CDR2 is SASEGT. Investigators prepared the TCR beta libraries by applying iRepertoire HTBI primers and Arm-PCR of CDR3 regions. One entry per CDR3 protein results from TCRdb running MiXCR on the multiplex PCR reads. The sample records roughly 380,000 distinct CDR3 sequences, 16% being singletons. As for time point: newly diagnosed GD, antithyroid drugs for less than 3 months. TCR sequences were obtained from RNA taken from PBMCs. Comment on this clonotype: What it binds is unknown.

This sample was also put to use in a study of T cells in Graves' hyperthyroidism and ophthalmopathy.

The chain uses TRBV6-1 and TRBJ1-2; D remains ambiguous. Sequenced here: peripheral blood mononuclear cells (PBMCs), sampled at new diagnosis, from a patient treated with antithyroid drugs. The origin of this receptor is a man aged 40-49 years with Graves disease. Here the CDR3 reads CASRYRVDYGYTF. The CDR3 DNA is TGTGCCAGCAGATACAGAGTCGACTATGGCTACACCTTC.